A single sample gave rise to the 13 T cell receptor beta chains below, sequenced in a study of blood T cell repertoires in COVID-19. Repertoires were generated with immunoSEQ multiplex PCR, while TCRdb's copy carries only in-frame clones and drops some. The data show 200,000 to 250,000 clones, with 80% to 90% seen just once and about 3% held by the top ten. Sequenced: peripheral blood. These TCRs come from a man aged 45-60 years who had recovered from COVID-19.

The chain employs TRBV19 and TRBJ1-2; 8 bases agree with TRBD1. This CDR3 is 13 amino acids long. Germline assignment: CDR1 LNHDA and CDR2 SQIVND (reference sequence). V gave up 5 bases and J gave up 3 bases; unmatched junction bases: 2. As DNA, the CDR3 is TGTGCCAGTAGTCCACAGGGGGACTATGGCTACACCTTC. This sequence encodes CASSPQGDYGYTF. Looking up the rest from reference TRBV19 and TRBJ1-2 gives the full variable domain: DGGITQSPKYLFRKEGQNVTLSCEQNLNHDAMYWYRQDPGQGLRLIYYSQIVNDFQKGDIAEGYSVSREKKESFPLTVTSAQKNPTAFYLCASSPQGDYGYTFGSGTRLTVV.

The V gene is TRBV10-2, the J gene TRBJ1-1; D perhaps matches TRBD1 (6 bases). The CDR3 is 14 residues long. Between the trimmed V and J ends, which lost 7 bases and 1 base, there was a span of 13 bases. The germline gives CDR1 WSHSY, CDR2 SAAADI. The CDR3 reads CASTSGGRNTEAFF. The CDR3 nucleotides read TGCGCCAGCACCTCGGGGGGCAGGAACACTGAAGCTTTCTTT.

CDR3 bases: TGTGCCAGCAGCTTGGGACTCATACCGAGCCAGCCCCAGCATTTT. This encodes CASSLGLIPSQPQHF. The chain joins TRBV7-8 to TRBJ1-5; a possible D gene is TRBD1 (5 bases). This CDR3 spans 15 amino acids. The V gene lost 3 bases and the J gene lost 7 bases, with 16 bases spanning the gap. Per the germline V gene, CDR1 is SGHVS and CDR2 is FQNEAQ. Variable domain in full (rest from reference TRBV7-8 and TRBJ1-5): GAGVSQSPRYKVAKRGQDVALRCDPISGHVSLFWYQQALGQGPEFLTYFQNEAQLDKSGLPSDRFFAERPEGSVSTLKIQRTQQEDSAVYLCASSLGLIPSQPQHFGDGTRLSIL.

This chain links TRBV5-5 with TRBJ1-4; tentatively, D is TRBD1 (5 bases). CDR1 and CDR2 from the germline V gene are SGHKS and YYEKEE (reference sequence). Trimming left V 7 bases short and J 2 bases short, with 15 bases between. CDR3 length: 15 residues. CDR3 DNA sequence: TGTGCCAGCCGTCGGGGGGATCTCACTAATGAAAAACTGTTTTTT. It encodes CASRRGDLTNEKLFF.

The chain couples TRBV5-1 to TRBJ2-7; 10 bases are shared with TRBD1. V was clipped by 7 bases and J by 1 base; unmatched bases: 5. Germline assignment: CDR1 SGHRS and CDR2 YFSETQ. CDR3 size: 14 residues. CDR3 residues: CASARDRGSYEQYF. CDR3 bases: TGCGCCAGCGCCCGGGACAGGGGTTCCTACGAGCAGTACTTC.

The chain joins TRBV24-1 to TRBJ2-3; D is possibly TRBD1 (6 bases). The V end lost 3 bases, the J end lost 0 bases, and 18 bases lay between the germline ends. Germline lookup yields CDR1 KGHDR and CDR2 SFDVKD. This CDR3 is 18 amino acids long. The CDR3 region is CATSDGGSGVSSTDTQYF. CDR3 DNA sequence: TGTGCCACCAGTGATGGCGGTTCAGGGGTTTCTAGCACAGATACGCAGTATTTT.

This chain joins TRBV2 and TRBJ2-1, with 13 bases aligning to TRBD2. CDR3 length: 17 residues. The trim removed 10 bases at V and 5 bases at J, leaving 14 bases unmatched. Germline V CDR1 and CDR2: SNHLY, FYNNEI. The DNA of the CDR3 is TGTGCCACCTCACTAGCGGGAGGGCTAGGGGCGAACAATGAGCAGTTCTTC. Amino acid sequence: CATSLAGGLGANNEQFF.

This clone has just one count. This chain connects TRBV9 to TRBJ1-2; the match to TRBD1 covers 9 bases. Trimming at V came to 3 bases and at J to 4 bases, leaving 7 bases not matched to a gene. Germline CDR1 is SGDLS and CDR2 is YYNGEE. CDR3 size: 15 residues. CDR3: CASSATGTGPYGYTF. The CDR3 DNA is TGTGCCAGCAGCGCCACCGGGACAGGGCCCTATGGCTACACCTTC.

As to this clone: The junction departs from the called germline gene at one end, perhaps through a read error. This chain connects TRBV5-7 to TRBJ2-1; TRBD2 aligns across 13 bases. TRBV5-7 is an ORF, and what it does is uncertain. This CDR3 has 16 amino acids. The DNA for the CDR3 is TGTGCCAGCAGCTTGTCACTAGCGGGAGGGAACGATGAACAGTTCTTC. Residues: CASSLSLAGGNDEQFF.

CDR3: CATSDQQGRETQYF. The DNA of the CDR3 is TGTGCCACCAGTGATCAACAGGGGAGAGAGACCCAGTACTTC. V gene TRBV24-1 combines with J gene TRBJ2-5; 7 bases are shared with TRBD1. Germline V CDR1 and CDR2: KGHDR, SFDVKD. Trimming at V came to 3 bases and at J to 4 bases, leaving 4 bases not matched to a gene. The CDR3 has 14 amino acids.

This rearrangement joins TRBV19 to TRBJ2-7; maybe TRBD1 (5 bases). This CDR3 has 12 residues. Deletions cut 4 bases from V and 1 base from J, with 5 bases between. Germline V gene data show CDR1 as LNHDA and CDR2 as SQIVND (reference sequence). The CDR3 DNA reads TGTGCCAGTAGTAAGGGGTCCTACGAGCAGTACTTC. It encodes CASSKGSYEQYF. The full variable domain, its missing parts supplied by reference TRBV19 and TRBJ2-7, is DGGITQSPKYLFRKEGQNVTLSCEQNLNHDAMYWYRQDPGQGLRLIYYSQIVNDFQKGDIAEGYSVSREKKESFPLTVTSAQKNPTAFYLCASSKGSYEQYFGPGTRLTVT.

The chain has TRBV3-1 (or the pseudogene TRBV3-2) and TRBJ2-7; 9 positions agree with TRBD2. This CDR3 has 17 amino acids. Germline loops: CDR1 LGHDT, CDR2 YNNKEL (reference sequence). The V and J ends lost 1 base and 4 bases, in that order; junction bases with no gene match: 11. This chain's CDR3 is CASSQALAGWGRYEQYF. CDR3 nucleotide sequence: TGTGCCAGCAGCCAAGCCCTAGCGGGATGGGGGCGATACGAGCAGTACTTC.

This chain links TRBV6-6 with TRBJ1-2, with D tentatively TRBD1 (6 bases). This CDR3 comprises 12 residues. Germline values: CDR1 MNHNY, CDR2 SVGAGI (reference sequence). The germline V and J ends were trimmed by 6 bases and 7 bases, with 12 bases remaining between them. The CDR3 coding sequence is TGTGCCAGCAGAGCAGGGGCGCGTGGCTACACCTTC. Protein product: CASRAGARGYTF.